This T cell receptor beta chain derives from a study of Graves' ophthalmopathy and Graves' hyperthyroidism. Study-wide results and limits: Most expanded clonotypes in thyroid above 0.001 frequency also showed up in blood.

On this clonotype itself: The antigen is unknown.

RNA transcripts served as template for amplifying TCR beta CDR3 sequences. First-round RT-PCR employed HTBI primers, with a second-round multiplex PCR after it. In TCRdb, the multiplex PCR reads were re-called with MiXCR into one record per CDR3 protein. The table shows around 1.1 million distinct CDR3 sequences, with about 38% occurring only once. Patients were excluded if they had other autoimmune diseases or uncontrolled infections, and likewise if pregnancy or lactation applied. Clinicians made diagnoses from clinical symptoms, serum thyroxine, TRAb, thyroid ultrasound and orbital computed tomography. The V end lost 11 bases, the J end lost 1 base, and 13 bases lay between the germline ends. This CDR3 is 13 amino acids long. The germline CDR1 and CDR2 sequences are KGHDR and SFDVKD.

This chain connects TRBV24-1 to TRBJ2-5; D unclear. Sequencing input: peripheral blood or thyroid tissue (not recorded which). The clonotype originates from an adult man with Graves' hyperthyroidism. This CDR3 is CASFTEGQETQYF. DNA of the CDR3: TGTGCCAGCTTTACAGAAGGCCAAGAGACCCAGTACTTC.